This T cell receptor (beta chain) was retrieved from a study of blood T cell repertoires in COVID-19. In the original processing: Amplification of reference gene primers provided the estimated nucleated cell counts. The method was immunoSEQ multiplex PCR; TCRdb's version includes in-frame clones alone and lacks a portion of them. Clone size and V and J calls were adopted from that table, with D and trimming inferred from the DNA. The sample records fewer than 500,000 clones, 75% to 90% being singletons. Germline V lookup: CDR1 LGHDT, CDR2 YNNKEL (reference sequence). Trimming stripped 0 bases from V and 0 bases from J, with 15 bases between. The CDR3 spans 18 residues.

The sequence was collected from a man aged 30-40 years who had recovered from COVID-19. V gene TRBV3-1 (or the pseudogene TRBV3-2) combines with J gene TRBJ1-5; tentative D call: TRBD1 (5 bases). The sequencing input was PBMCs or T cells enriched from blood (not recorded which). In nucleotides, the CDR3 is TGTGCCAGCAGCCAAGAGGTGGTGAGGGACTATAGCAATCAGCCCCAGCATTTT. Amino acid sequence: CASSQEVVRDYSNQPQHF.